These T cell receptor beta chains were read from a single sample in a study of blood T cell repertoires in COVID-19. Sequencing was performed with immunoSEQ multiplex PCR; in TCRdb, only in-frame clones are kept and a portion is missing. This table has about 120,000 clones, 60% to 85% appearing once. Material for sequencing was peripheral blood. These receptors were collected from a man aged 65 to 85 with acute or convalescent COVID-19. CDR3s include the opening cysteine and the closing phenylalanine or tryptophan. A D gene is named only where the DNA matches it firmly. For some rows the clone size is stated as once, few or many, or as a class when expanded; others skip it.

CDR3 length	D gene	clone size	V gene	J gene	CDR3 protein	CDR3 DNA
16	TRBD2	NA	TRBV7-9	TRBJ2-3	CASSYIAGANTDTQYF	TGTGCCAGCAGCTATATAGCGGGGGCCAACACAGATACGCAGTATTTT
14	TRBD1	few	TRBV19	TRBJ1-1	CASSRDRGNTEAFF	TGTGCCAGTAGTAGGGACAGGGGTAACACTGAAGCTTTCTTT
12	NA	once	TRBV6-5	TRBJ2-2	CASGRPTGELFF	TGTGCCAGCGGGAGGCCCACCGGGGAGCTGTTTTTT
16	TRBD2	NA	TRBV29-1	TRBJ2-1	CSVEDPSGSSYNEQFF	TGCAGCGTTGAAGATCCTAGCGGGAGCTCCTACAATGAGCAGTTCTTC
15	NA	NA	TRBV7-8	TRBJ2-2	CASRLTGANTGELFF	TGTGCCAGCAGATTAACAGGCGCGAACACCGGGGAGCTGTTTTTT
18	TRBD2	NA	TRBV14	TRBJ2-3	CASSQDQRGRPGTDTQYF	TGTGCCAGCAGCCAAGATCAGCGGGGGAGACCCGGCACAGATACGCAGTATTTT
15	NA	NA	TRBV5-1	TRBJ2-2	CASSRDGSGSGELFF	TGCGCCAGCAGCAGGGATGGGAGTGGGTCCGGGGAGCTGTTTTTT
13	NA	NA	TRBV7-2	TRBJ1-2	CASIPSLNYGYTF	TGTGCCAGCATCCCTAGCTTGAACTATGGCTACACCTTC
15	NA	once	TRBV6-2/TRBV6-3	TRBJ1-2	CASSYTRGLDYGYTF	TGTGCCAGCAGTTACACAAGGGGCTTGGACTATGGCTACACCTTC
16	NA	NA	TRBV21-1	TRBJ2-7	CASSKDSGTSGYEQYF	TGTGCCAGCAGCAAAGATTCCGGGACTAGCGGGTACGAGCAGTACTTC
13	TRBD1	NA	TRBV10-2	TRBJ1-2	CASSTGTGDGYTF	TGCGCCAGCAGTACCGGGACAGGGGATGGCTACACCTTC
14	TRBD2	NA	TRBV2	TRBJ2-7	CASSYIAGDYEQYF	TGTGCCAGCAGTTATATAGCGGGGGACTACGAGCAGTACTTC
15	TRBD2	few	TRBV2	TRBJ2-2	CASSLLAANTGELFF	TGTGCCAGCAGCCTACTAGCGGCGAACACCGGGGAGCTGTTTTTT
16	TRBD2	NA	TRBV6-2/TRBV6-3	TRBJ2-7	CASSTPGGGLSYEQYF	TGTGCCAGCAGTACCCCGGGAGGGGGGCTTTCCTACGAGCAGTACTTC
14	NA	NA	TRBV7-2	TRBJ1-4	CASSPGGANEKLFF	TGTGCCAGCAGCCCAGGAGGGGCCAATGAAAAACTGTTTTTT
13	NA	NA	TRBV2	TRBJ2-7	CASSEAQGYEQYF	TGTGCCAGCAGTGAAGCACAGGGTTACGAGCAGTACTTC